A single sample gave rise to the 3 T cell receptor beta chains below, sequenced in a study of blood T cell repertoires in COVID-19. Profiled with immunoSEQ multiplex PCR; TCRdb holds only in-frame clones, not every one. The table lists around 66,000 clones, about 82% of them singletons. The material sequenced was peripheral blood. These receptor sequences come from a human donor in a cohort sampled during active COVID-19.

The gene calls are TRBV30 and TRBJ1-2; 8 bases line up with TRBD1. Losses at the gene ends were 0 bases for V and 2 bases for J; bases not matched to a gene: 5. The CDR3 is made up of 15 amino acids. The germline V gene has CDR1 GTSNPN and CDR2 SVGIG (reference sequence). CDR3: CAWSVFQGANYGYTF. CDR3 nucleotide sequence: TGTGCCTGGAGTGTATTCCAGGGGGCCAACTATGGCTACACCTTC.

This chain uses TRBV4-1 with TRBJ2-2; the match to TRBD1 covers 9 bases. V lost 4 bases to trimming and J lost 7 bases; unmatched junction nucleotides: 10. CDR3 length: 16 amino acids. Germline V gene sequence: CDR1 MGHRA, CDR2 YSYEKL. CDR3 in DNA: TGCGCCAGCAGCCGAGAGAGACAGGGGGGTAACGGGGAGCTGTTTTTT. Protein product: CASSRERQGGNGELFF.

The chain links TRBV2 to TRBJ2-2; D unclear. CDR3 length: 15 amino acids. Germline V gene data show CDR1 as SNHLY and CDR2 as FYNNEI. The germline V and J ends were trimmed by 6 bases and 2 bases, with 13 bases remaining between them. The CDR3, as DNA: TGTGCCAGCAGACAAGGTCGGAGAAACACCGGGGAGCTGTTTTTT. Its translation: CASRQGRRNTGELFF.